This TCR beta chain appears in the sequencing data of a study of blood T cell repertoires in COVID-19. Overall study context: The United States, Italy and Spain were the sources of the acute and convalescent COVID-19 samples. T cells, B-cell-depleted T cells, or PBMCs supplied cDNA or gDNA.

In the study's own analysis: The assay estimated nucleated cells by amplifying reference gene primers. Generated by immunoSEQ multiplex PCR, the TCRdb table keeps only in-frame clones and is missing some. Clone size and V and J calls were adopted from that table, with D and trimming inferred from the DNA. The sample carries 390,000 or so clones, 86% recorded once. Germline V CDR1 and CDR2: MNHEY, SVGAGI. With 8 bases removed from V and 2 bases from J, the gap between germline ends came to 10 bases. The CDR3 spans 12 residues. The receptor was isolated from a woman aged 25 to 39 with active or convalescent COVID-19. The sequenced sample was peripheral blood. The chain links TRBV6-5 to TRBJ2-7, with TRBD1 as a possible D gene (6 bases). CDR3 DNA: TGTGCCAGCCTGGACAGAGCCTACGAGCAGTACTTC. Its protein is CASLDRAYEQYF.